This note documents a single T cell receptor (beta chain) sequence. This sample was included in a study of blood T cell repertoires in COVID-19. Study-level information: Sample material is recorded as cDNA or gDNA derived from T cells, B-cell-depleted T cells, or PBMCs.

Under the authors' procedure: Scientists estimated how many nucleated cells there were by amplifying reference gene primers. Here immunoSEQ multiplex PCR was the method, and the copy in TCRdb shows in-frame clones only, minus some. Clone size and V and J calls were adopted from that table, with D and trimming inferred from the DNA. The sample lists around 120,000 clones, more than 75% occurring once. Sequenced: peripheral blood. This TCR was recovered from a woman in her 70s with acute or convalescent COVID-19.

DNA of the CDR3: TGTGCCAGCGGGGCAAAGGCCCGCACAGATACGCAGTATTTT. Its translation is CASGAKARTDTQYF. The rearrangement uses TRBV7-9 and TRBJ2-3, with D possibly being TRBD1 (5 bases). The CDR3 is made up of 14 amino acids. The germline gives CDR1 SEHNR, CDR2 FQNEAQ (reference sequence). V was pared by 8 bases and J by 1 base, with 13 bases between.